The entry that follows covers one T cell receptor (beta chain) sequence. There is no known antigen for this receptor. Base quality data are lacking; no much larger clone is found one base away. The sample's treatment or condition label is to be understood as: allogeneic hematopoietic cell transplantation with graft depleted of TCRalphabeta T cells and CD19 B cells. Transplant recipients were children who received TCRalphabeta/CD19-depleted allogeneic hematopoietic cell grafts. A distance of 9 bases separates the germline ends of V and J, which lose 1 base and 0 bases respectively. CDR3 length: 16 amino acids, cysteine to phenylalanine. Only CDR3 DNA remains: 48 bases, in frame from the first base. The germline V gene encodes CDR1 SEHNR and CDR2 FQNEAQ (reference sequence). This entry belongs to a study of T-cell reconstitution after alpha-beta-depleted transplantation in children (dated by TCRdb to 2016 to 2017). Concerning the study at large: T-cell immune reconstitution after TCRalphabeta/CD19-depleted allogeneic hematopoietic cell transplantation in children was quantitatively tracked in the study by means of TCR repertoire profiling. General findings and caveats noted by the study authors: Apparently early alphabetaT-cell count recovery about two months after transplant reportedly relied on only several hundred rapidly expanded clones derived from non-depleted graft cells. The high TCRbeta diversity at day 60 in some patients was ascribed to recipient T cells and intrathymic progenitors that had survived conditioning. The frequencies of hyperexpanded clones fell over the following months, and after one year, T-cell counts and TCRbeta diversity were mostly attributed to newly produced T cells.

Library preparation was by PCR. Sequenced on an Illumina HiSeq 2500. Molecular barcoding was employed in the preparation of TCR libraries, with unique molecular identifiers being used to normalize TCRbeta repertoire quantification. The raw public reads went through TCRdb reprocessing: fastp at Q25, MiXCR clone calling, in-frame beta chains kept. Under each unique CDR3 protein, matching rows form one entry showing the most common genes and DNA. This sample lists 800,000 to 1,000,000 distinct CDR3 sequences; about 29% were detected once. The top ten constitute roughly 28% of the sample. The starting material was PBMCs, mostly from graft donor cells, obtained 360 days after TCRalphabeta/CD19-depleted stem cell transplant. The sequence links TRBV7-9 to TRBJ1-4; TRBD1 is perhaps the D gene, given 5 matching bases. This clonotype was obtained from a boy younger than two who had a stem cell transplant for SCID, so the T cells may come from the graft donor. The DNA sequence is TGTGCCAGCAGCTTAGTGGGGCGCACAACTAATGAAAAACTGTTTTTT. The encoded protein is CASSLVGRTTNEKLFF.